This note documents a single T cell receptor (beta chain) sequence. Original processing methods: Reference gene primer amplification in the assay estimated nucleated cell counts. Data came from immunoSEQ multiplex PCR; TCRdb stores just in-frame clones and leaves some out. Clonal size and the V and J genes are those of that table, whereas D and trimming came from the DNA. The sample shows about 98,000 clones, approximately 72% of them seen only once. This specimen comes from a study of blood T cell repertoires in COVID-19. As for the study in general: COVID-19 samples collected from the United States, Italy and Spain covered acute and convalescent phases.

The CDR3 is 14 residues long. CDR1 and CDR2 from the germline V gene are SQVTM and ANQGSEA. V was pared by 7 bases and J by 4 bases, with 19 bases between. The chain uses TRBV29-1 and TRBJ2-5; TRBD1 might be the D (5 bases). The sequenced sample was peripheral blood. The source of this sequence is a man in his 70s with acute or convalescent COVID-19. The CDR3 nucleotides read TGCAGCGGGCGGCTCGACAGTCGAGGAGAGACCCAGTACTTC. The encoded protein is CSGRLDSRGETQYF.